This T cell receptor beta chain was captured in a study of beta chain features in type 1 diabetes. Broader study findings: The naive, central memory and Treg TCRB repertoires of patients appeared to be more similar to one another than those of healthy donors. VDJ junctions in type 1 diabetes patients carried more deletions and fewer insertions. All four CD4+ subsets from Type 1 diabetes patients carried moderately but significantly shorter TCRB CDR3s.

Expressed TCRB transcripts were sequenced because the isolated RNA had all been reverse transcribed beforehand. Some clones are missing from TCRdb's copy, which holds only in-frame ones; the method was immunoSEQ multiplex PCR. The data show 500,000 to 650,000 clones, with roughly an eighth seen just once and roughly 0.12% held by the top ten. The CDR3 length is 14 residues. Germline-derived CDR1 and CDR2 are MNHEY and SMNVEV (reference sequence). On this clone: Its specificity is not known. The junction shows a germline mismatch at one end, possibly a read error.

The sample comprised naive CD4+ T cells from blood. The TCR originated in a man aged 25-40 years with type 1 diabetes. The chain recombines TRBV27 with TRBJ2-3, with a weak D call TRBD2 (6 bases). DNA of the CDR3: TGTGCCAGCAGTTTCAAGGTCCCCCCGGGCCGGAGGGATTTT. Residues: CASSFKVPPGRRDF.